This TCR beta chain was sequenced for a study of OX40 agonist ivuxolimab in advanced cancers. About the study as a whole: Ivuxolimab, which targeted the costimulatory receptor OX40 (CD134), was an agonistic, fully human IgG2 monoclonal antibody. Patients were allowed to have had prior anti-PD-1, anti-PD-L1 or anti-CTLA-4 therapy, and 30% to 50% of the dose-escalation patients had previously received checkpoint inhibitors. In the dose-escalation cohort, 82.7% of patients were male, and the mean age was around 60 years, with a range of about 20 to 79. Peripheral TCRbeta sequencing was intended to test whether TCR sequence diversity was altered and clonal T-cell expansion was caused by ivuxolimab. The monotherapy dose-escalation portion (N of about 50 patients) of the phase I ivuxolimab trial is reported in the paper. Of the roughly 52 dose-escalation patients, hepatocellular carcinoma was present in roughly 19, melanoma in around 15, renal cell carcinoma in 9 and head and neck cancer in 9. Three dose-escalation patients achieved partial responses, one with hepatocellular carcinoma and two with cutaneous melanoma. Intravenous ivuxolimab was administered to patients every 2 weeks at six dose levels: 0.01, 0.1, 0.3, 1.5, 3 and 10 mg/kg.

Details on this clone: Its binding antigen is unknown. No quality values exist for individual bases; no much larger clone is one base distant.

Points the paper makes about the study in general: On average, CD8+ T cells showed more expanded clones than CD4+ T cells after ivuxolimab. Clonal expansion of both CD4+ and CD8+ blood T cells was observed from baseline to week 6 at doses 0.1 to 3.0 mg/kg. In partial responders in the 0.1-3.0 mg/kg groups, normalized peripheral clonal expansion was found to be among the lowest, especially among CD8+ T cells. The antigen specificity of the clonally expanded peripheral T cells was not determined. Low levels of normalized T-cell clonal expansion were also seen in some nonresponding patients.

The trial excluded patients who had a history of autoimmune disease or who were on systemic immunosuppression. In every dose cohort, peripheral blood was drawn for TCR sequencing at baseline, cycle 4 day 1, and cycle 7 day 1. The samples were taken from a phase I, first-in-human, multicenter, open-label dose-escalation trial of ivuxolimab. The trial enrolled adults with locally advanced or metastatic head and neck squamous cell, hepatocellular, melanoma or renal cell carcinoma. Before TCR sequencing, CD4+ T cells and CD8+ T cells from peripheral blood were sorted into separate populations. Genomic DNA was isolated from the sorted cells so that the TCRbeta CDR3 region could be sequenced. TCRbeta CDR3 regions were sequenced using the immunoSEQ Assay. In TCRdb, the immuneACCESS table is reduced to in-frame sequences with V and J assigned. These tables do not hold every clone; where another copy was compared, an unresolved V gene accounts for under half, and the others remain unexplained. The sample table holds roughly 24,000 clones, of which 83% were seen once. The top ten clones comprise 6.5% to 9.5% of the sample.

The sequence was collected from an adult with an advanced solid tumor such as melanoma, head and neck, liver or kidney cancer. Sequenced material: CD4+ or CD8+ T cells sorted from blood, taken in a trial of the OX40 agonist ivuxolimab.

The CDR3 loop reads CASSDLSTAAFF. The nucleotide sequence reads TGCGCCAGCAGTGATTTGAGCACCGCAGCTTTCTTT. The chain uses TRBV10-2 and TRBJ1-1; the D gene assignment is ambiguous. The CDR3 covers 12 residues, taking in both the cysteine and the phenylalanine. The only DNA kept is the CDR3, 36 bases in frame from the first base. From a lookup of the germline V gene, CDR1 and CDR2 are WSHSY and SAAADI. Cut back by 3 bases and 10 bases, the V and J ends lie 12 bases apart.